This T cell receptor beta chain was profiled in a study of cytomegalovirus exposure and HLA in healthy donors. In the PCR, 60 Vbeta and 13 Jbeta primers were used. TCRdb's copy holds only in-frame clones and misses some; the assay was immunoSEQ multiplex PCR. The data hold approximately 79,000 clones, with under 80% observed a single time. The sequence was obtained from a man aged 35 to 55 in good health and CMV-seronegative. Sequencing was performed on PBMCs.

The CDR3 DNA sequence: TGTGCCAGCAGCTCTCCGGGGGAGGGCCCTGAGACCCAGTACTTC. It encodes CASSSPGEGPETQYF. The chain has TRBV11-2 and TRBJ2-5; 7 nucleotides line up with TRBD2. The V gene end was trimmed by 4 bases and the J gene end by 5 bases; junction bases not matched to a gene: 10. The CDR3 has 15 residues. The germline gives CDR1 SGHAT, CDR2 FQNNGV.